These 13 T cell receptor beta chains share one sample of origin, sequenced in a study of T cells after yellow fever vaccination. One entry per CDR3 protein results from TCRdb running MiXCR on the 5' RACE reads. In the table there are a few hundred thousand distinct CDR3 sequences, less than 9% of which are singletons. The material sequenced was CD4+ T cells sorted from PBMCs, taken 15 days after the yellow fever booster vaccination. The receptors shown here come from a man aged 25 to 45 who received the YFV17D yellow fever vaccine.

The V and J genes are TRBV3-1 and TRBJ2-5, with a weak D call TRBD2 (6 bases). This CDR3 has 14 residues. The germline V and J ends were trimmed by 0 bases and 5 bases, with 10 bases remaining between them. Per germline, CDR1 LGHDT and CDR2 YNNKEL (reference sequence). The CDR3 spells CASSQEAGFETQYF. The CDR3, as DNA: TGTGCCAGCAGCCAAGAAGCGGGTTTTGAGACCCAGTACTTC.

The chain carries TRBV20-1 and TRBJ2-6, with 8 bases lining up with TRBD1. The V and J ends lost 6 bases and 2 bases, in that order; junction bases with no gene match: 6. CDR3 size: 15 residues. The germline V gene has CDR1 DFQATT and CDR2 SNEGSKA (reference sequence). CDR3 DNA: TGCAGTGCCCGACAGGGGTCTACTGGGGCCAACGTCCTGACTTTC. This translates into CSARQGSTGANVLTF.

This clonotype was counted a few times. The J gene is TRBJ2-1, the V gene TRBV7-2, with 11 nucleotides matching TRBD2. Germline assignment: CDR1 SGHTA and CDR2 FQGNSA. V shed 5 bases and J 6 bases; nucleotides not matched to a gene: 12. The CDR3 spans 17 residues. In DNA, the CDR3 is TGTGCCAGCAGCCCTCCCCGGTTAGCGGGAGGGTTCAATGAGCAGTTCTTC. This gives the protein CASSPPRLAGGFNEQFF.

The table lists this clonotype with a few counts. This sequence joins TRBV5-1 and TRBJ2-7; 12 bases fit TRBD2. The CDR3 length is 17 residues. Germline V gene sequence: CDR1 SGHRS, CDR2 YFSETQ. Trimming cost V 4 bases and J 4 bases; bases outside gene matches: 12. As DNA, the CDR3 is TGCGCCAGCAGCACTAAAGGACTAGCGGGATATCGTTACGAGCAGTACTTC. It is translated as CASSTKGLAGYRYEQYF.

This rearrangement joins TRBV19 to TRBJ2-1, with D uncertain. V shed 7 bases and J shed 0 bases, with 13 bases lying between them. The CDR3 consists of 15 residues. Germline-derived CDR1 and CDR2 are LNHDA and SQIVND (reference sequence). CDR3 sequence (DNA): TGTGCCAGTACCACCGACTCGAGCTCCTACAATGAGCAGTTCTTC. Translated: CASTTDSSSYNEQFF.

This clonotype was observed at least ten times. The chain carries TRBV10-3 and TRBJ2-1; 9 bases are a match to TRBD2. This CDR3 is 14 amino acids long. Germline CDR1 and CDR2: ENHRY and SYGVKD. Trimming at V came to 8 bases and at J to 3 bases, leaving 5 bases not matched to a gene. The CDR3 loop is CAILAGGNYNEQFF. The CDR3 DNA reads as TGTGCCATCCTGGCGGGAGGGAACTACAATGAGCAGTTCTTC.

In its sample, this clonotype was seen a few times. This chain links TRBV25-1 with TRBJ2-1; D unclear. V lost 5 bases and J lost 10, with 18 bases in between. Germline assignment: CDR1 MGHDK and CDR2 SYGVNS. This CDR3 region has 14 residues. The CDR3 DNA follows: TGTGCCAGCAGTAGCGTGGGCCCTGTGGGGGAGCAGTTCTTC. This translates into CASSSVGPVGEQFF. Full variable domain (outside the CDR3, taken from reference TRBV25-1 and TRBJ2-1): EADIYQTPRYLVIGTGKKITLECSQTMGHDKMYWYQQDPGMELHLIHYSYGVNSTEKGDLSSESTVSRIRTEHFPLTLESARPSHTSQYLCASSSVGPVGEQFFGPGTRLTVL.

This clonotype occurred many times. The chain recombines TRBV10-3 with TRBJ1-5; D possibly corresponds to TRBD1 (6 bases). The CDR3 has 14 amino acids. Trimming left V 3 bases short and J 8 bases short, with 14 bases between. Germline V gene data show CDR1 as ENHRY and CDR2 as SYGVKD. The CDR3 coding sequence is TGTGCCATCAGTGACATACAGGGCCATGAGCCCCAGCATTTT. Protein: CAISDIQGHEPQHF.

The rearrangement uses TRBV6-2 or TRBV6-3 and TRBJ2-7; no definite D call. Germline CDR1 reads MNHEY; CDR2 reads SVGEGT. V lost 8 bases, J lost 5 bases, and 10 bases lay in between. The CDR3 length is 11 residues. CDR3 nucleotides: TGTGCCAGCTTAGCTAACCACGAGCAGTACTTC. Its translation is CASLANHEQYF.

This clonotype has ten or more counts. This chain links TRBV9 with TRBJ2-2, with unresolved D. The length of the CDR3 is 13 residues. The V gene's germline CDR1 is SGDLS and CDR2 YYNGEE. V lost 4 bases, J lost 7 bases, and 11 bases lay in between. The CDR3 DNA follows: TGTGCCAGCAGCTTAACCCCTCTCGGGGAGCTGTTTTTT. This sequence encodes CASSLTPLGELFF.

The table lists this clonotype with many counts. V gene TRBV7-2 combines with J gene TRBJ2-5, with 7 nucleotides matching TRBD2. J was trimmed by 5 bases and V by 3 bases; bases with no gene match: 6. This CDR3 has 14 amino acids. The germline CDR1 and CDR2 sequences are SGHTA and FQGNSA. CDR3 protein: CASSFDGRRETQYF. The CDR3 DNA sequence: TGTGCCAGCAGCTTCGACGGGAGGCGGGAGACCCAGTACTTC. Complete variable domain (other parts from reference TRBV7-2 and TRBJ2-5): GAGVSQSPSNKVTEKGKDVELRCDPISGHTALYWYRQSLGQGLEFLIYFQGNSAPDKSGLPSDRFSAERTGGSVSTLTIQRTQQEDSAVYLCASSFDGRRETQYFGPGTRLLVL.

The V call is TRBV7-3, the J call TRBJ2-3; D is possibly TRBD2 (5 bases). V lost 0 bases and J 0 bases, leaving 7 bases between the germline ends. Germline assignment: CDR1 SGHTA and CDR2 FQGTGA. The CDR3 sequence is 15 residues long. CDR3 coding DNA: TGTGCCAGCAGCTTAACGGGCGGGAGCACAGATACGCAGTATTTT. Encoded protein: CASSLTGGSTDTQYF.

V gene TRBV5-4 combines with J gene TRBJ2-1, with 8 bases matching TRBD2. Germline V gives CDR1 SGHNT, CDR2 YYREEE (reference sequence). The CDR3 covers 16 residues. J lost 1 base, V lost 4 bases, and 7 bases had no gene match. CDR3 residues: CASSPSSGRSYNEQFF. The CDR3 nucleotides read TGTGCCAGCAGCCCCTCGAGCGGGAGATCCTACAATGAGCAGTTCTTC.